This T cell receptor (beta chain) comes out of a study of identical twins. Study-wide findings and caveats: Among out-of-frame alpha sequences shared by twins, low generation probability occurred in excess. Weaker excess twin sharing was observed in beta out-of-frame sequences.

MiXCR, run by TCRdb on the 5' RACE reads, gives a single entry per CDR3 protein. The table records more than 400,000 distinct CDR3 sequences, 13% to 15% of them present only once. To note about this clonotype: Its antigen is not known.

V lost 5 bases and J 4 bases, leaving 11 bases between the germline ends. This CDR3 is built from 13 residues. These same data were also listed under a study on yellow fever vaccine responses in identical twins.

The rearrangement uses TRBV12-3 or TRBV12-4 and TRBJ1-2, with a possible D match to TRBD1 (6 bases). The receptor was isolated from a woman in her late teens or twenties in good health. Specimen: CD4+ T cells sorted from blood. The CDR3 reads CASSQNRAYGYTF. CDR3 bases: TGTGCCAGCAGTCAAAACAGGGCCTATGGCTACACCTTC.